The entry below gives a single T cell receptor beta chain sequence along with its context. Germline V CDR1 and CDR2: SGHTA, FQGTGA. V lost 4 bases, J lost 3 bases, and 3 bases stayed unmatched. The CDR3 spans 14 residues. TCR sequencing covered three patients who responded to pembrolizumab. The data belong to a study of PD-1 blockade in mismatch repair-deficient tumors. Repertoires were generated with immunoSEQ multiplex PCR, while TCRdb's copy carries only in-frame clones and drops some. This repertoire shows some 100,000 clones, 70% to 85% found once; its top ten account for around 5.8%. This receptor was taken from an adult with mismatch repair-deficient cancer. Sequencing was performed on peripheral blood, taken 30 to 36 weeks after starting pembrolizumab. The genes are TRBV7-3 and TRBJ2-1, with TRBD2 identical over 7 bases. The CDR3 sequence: CASSSERGYNEQFF. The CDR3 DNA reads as TGTGCCAGCAGCTCCGAGCGGGGCTACAATGAGCAGTTCTTC.